The rows below give T cell receptor beta chains drawn from one sample of a study of response to subunit inactivated influenza vaccine. TCRdb reprocessed the RT-PCR reads via MiXCR and lists one record per CDR3 protein. The table shows hundreds of thousands of distinct CDR3 sequences, with 12% occurring only once. The starting material was PBMCs from blood, obtained on the day of vaccination. All receptors come from a man aged 50-59 years who received an inactivated influenza vaccine. CDR3s include the opening cysteine and the closing phenylalanine or tryptophan. D genes are given only for firm matches. Clone size is given for some rows only: seen once, a few or many times, or a class if the clone is expanded.

v_gene	len	abundance	j_gene	d_gene	CDR3nt	CDR3aa
TRBV12-3/TRBV12-4	14	NA	TRBJ2-4	NA	TGTGCCAGCTCCGGCGTTATAGCCAAAAACATTCAGTACTTC	CASSGVIAKNIQYF
TRBV13	14	few	TRBJ2-4	NA	TGTGCCAGCAGCTTAGGTATCAGGGTGAACATTCAGTACTTC	CASSLGIRVNIQYF
TRBV5-1	15	many	TRBJ2-5	NA	TGCGCCAGCAGCCCGTCGGACAGAACGAAAGAGACCCAGTACTTC	CASSPSDRTKETQYF
TRBV7-8	17	NA	TRBJ1-2	NA	TGTGCCAGCAGCTTAGTGGCGGGGAGGGACTCTAACTATGGCTACACCTTC	CASSLVAGRDSNYGYTF
TRBV28	14	few	TRBJ2-7	TRBD1	TGTGCCAGCAGAAACGACAGGGTTGGTTACGAGCAGTACTTC	CASRNDRVGYEQYF
TRBV20-1	14	many	TRBJ1-2	NA	TGCAGTGCTAGAGGGGGGACGATTTACTATGGCTACACCTTC	CSARGGTIYYGYTF
TRBV12-3/TRBV12-4	14	few	TRBJ2-5	NA	TGTGCCAGCAGCCCAGTCGGGGGCGCGAAGACCCAGTACTTC	CASSPVGGAKTQYF
TRBV7-2	16	NA	TRBJ2-3	NA	TGTGCCAGCAGCTACCAGGGGGGGTTTGCCACAGATACGCAGTATTTT	CASSYQGGFATDTQYF
TRBV10-3	14	NA	TRBJ2-1	TRBD2	TGTGCCATCAGCGGACGGGCGGGAGTCAATGAGCAGTTCTTC	CAISGRAGVNEQFF
TRBV19	15	many	TRBJ2-2	TRBD1	TGTGCCAGTAGACCGGGACAGGGGGGCACCGGGGAGCTGTTTTTT	CASRPGQGGTGELFF
TRBV20-1	19	few	TRBJ2-7	TRBD1	TGCAGTGCTAGAGGAGGTCCCCCCCCGGGACAGGTTATTTCCTACGAGCAGTACTTC	CSARGGPPPGQVISYEQYF
TRBV7-9	16	few	TRBJ2-6	NA	TGTGCCAGCAGATTCGACAGGAATGCTGGGGCCAACGTCCTGACTTTC	CASRFDRNAGANVLTF
TRBV7-9	15	few	TRBJ2-2	TRBD1	TGTGCCACCGACAGGGAGCCTTCCAACACCGGGGAGCTGTTTTTT	CATDREPSNTGELFF
TRBV20-1	14	many	TRBJ1-5	NA	TGCAGTGCTAGAGGGCAGAGAAGCAATCAGCCCCAGCATTTT	CSARGQRSNQPQHF
TRBV11-3	15	NA	TRBJ2-1	NA	TGTGCCAGCAGCCGGGCAGCTTCAGCCTACAATGAGCAGTTCTTC	CASSRAASAYNEQFF
TRBV5-1	15	many	TRBJ1-1	TRBD1	TGCGCCAGCAGCTCCCGGGACAGCATGAACACTGAAGCTTTCTTT	CASSSRDSMNTEAFF
TRBV25-1	13	NA	TRBJ2-3	NA	TGTGCCAGCAGTGAACTCTCACCAGATACGCAGTATTTT	CASSELSPDTQYF
TRBV5-1	14	few	TRBJ2-5	NA	TGCGCCAGCAGCTTCGAGGGGGGGTCGGAGACCCAGTACTTC	CASSFEGGSETQYF
TRBV4-1	15	NA	TRBJ2-7	TRBD1	TGCGCCAGCAGCCAAGGACAGGGCCTATCCTACGAGCAGTACTTC	CASSQGQGLSYEQYF
TRBV29-1	15	many	TRBJ2-3	TRBD2	TGCAGCGTTGCAGGGACTAGCGGGAGGACAGATACGCAGTATTTT	CSVAGTSGRTDTQYF
TRBV12-3/TRBV12-4	15	many	TRBJ2-3	TRBD2	TGTGCCAGCAGTCTTAGCGGGAGGGCCATAGATACGCAGTATTTT	CASSLSGRAIDTQYF
TRBV24-1	15	few	TRBJ2-3	TRBD1	TGTGCCACCAGTGTACGGGACAGGGGTGGAGATACGCAGTATTTT	CATSVRDRGGDTQYF
TRBV29-1	13	NA	TRBJ2-7	TRBD1	TGCAGCGTAAAAGGGACAGGGCGGTACGAGCAGTACTTC	CSVKGTGRYEQYF
TRBV28	14	many	TRBJ1-2	TRBD1	TGTGCCACGGGACAGGGATATAATAACTATGGCTACACCTTC	CATGQGYNNYGYTF
TRBV7-3	15	few	TRBJ2-3	NA	TGTGCCAGCAGCTTCCGACAGGGAGGAATAGATACGCAGTATTTT	CASSFRQGGIDTQYF
TRBV4-2	17	few	TRBJ2-1	TRBD2	TGTGCCAGCAGCCAAGTAATGACTAGCGGGATTTACAATGAGCAGTTCTTC	CASSQVMTSGIYNEQFF
TRBV12-3/TRBV12-4	15	NA	TRBJ2-1	TRBD2	TGTGCCAGCAGGGGGGGGTACCGACGATCCAATGAGCAGTTCTTC	CASRGGYRRSNEQFF
TRBV20-1	13	few	TRBJ1-1	NA	TGCAGTGCCAAGGACCAGGGGTTCGCTGAAGCTTTCTTT	CSAKDQGFAEAFF
TRBV20-1	13	NA	TRBJ2-2	NA	TGCAGTGCTAGCCAGACGAACACCGGGGAGCTGTTTTTT	CSASQTNTGELFF
TRBV7-9	13	few	TRBJ2-7	NA	TGTGCCAGCAGCTTAGATTGGTGGTACGAGCAGTACTTC	CASSLDWWYEQYF
TRBV7-2	14	few	TRBJ2-1	TRBD2	TGTGCCAGCAGCATTTATAGCGGGGGGTTTGAGCAGTTCTTC	CASSIYSGGFEQFF